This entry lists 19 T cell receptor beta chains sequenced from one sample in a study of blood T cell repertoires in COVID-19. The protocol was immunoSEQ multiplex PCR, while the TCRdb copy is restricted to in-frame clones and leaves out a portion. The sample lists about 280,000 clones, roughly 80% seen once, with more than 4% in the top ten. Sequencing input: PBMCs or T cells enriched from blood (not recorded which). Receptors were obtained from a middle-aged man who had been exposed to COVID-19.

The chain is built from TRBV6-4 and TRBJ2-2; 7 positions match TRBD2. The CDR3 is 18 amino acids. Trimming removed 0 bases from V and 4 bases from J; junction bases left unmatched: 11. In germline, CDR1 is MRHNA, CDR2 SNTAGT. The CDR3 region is CASSDSSGPTCGTGELFF. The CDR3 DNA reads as TGTGCCAGCAGTGACTCTAGCGGGCCCACCTGTGGCACCGGGGAGCTGTTTTTT.

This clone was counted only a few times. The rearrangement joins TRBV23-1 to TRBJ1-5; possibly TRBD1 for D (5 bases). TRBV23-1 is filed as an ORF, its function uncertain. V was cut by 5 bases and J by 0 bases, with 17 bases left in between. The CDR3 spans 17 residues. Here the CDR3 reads CASSKRTGEYSNQPQHF. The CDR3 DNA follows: TGCGCCAGCAGTAAGAGGACGGGGGAATATAGCAATCAGCCCCAGCATTTT.

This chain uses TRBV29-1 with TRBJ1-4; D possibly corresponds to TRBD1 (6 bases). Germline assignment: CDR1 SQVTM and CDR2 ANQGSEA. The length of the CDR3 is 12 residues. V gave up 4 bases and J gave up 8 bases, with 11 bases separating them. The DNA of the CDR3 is TGCAGCGTTGGACAGGAGAGGGAAAAACTGTTTTTT. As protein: CSVGQEREKLFF.

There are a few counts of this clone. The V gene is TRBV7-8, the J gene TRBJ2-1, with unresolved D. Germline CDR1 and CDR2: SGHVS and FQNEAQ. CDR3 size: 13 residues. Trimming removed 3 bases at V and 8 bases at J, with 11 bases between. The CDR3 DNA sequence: TGTGCCAGCAGCTTCGATCCCCGGGATGAGCAGTTCTTC. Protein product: CASSFDPRDEQFF.

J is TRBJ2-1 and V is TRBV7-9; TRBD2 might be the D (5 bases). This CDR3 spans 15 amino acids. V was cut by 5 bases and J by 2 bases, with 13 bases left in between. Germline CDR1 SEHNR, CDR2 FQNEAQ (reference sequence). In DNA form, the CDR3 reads TGTGCCAGCAGCCAACGGGGTGGCGCCTACAATGAGCAGTTCTTC. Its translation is CASSQRGGAYNEQFF.

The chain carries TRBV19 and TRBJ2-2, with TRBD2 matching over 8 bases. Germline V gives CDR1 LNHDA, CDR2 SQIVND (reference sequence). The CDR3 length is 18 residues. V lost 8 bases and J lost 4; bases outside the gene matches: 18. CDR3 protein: CASRRGGGSPRSTGELFF. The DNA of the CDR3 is TGTGCCAGTCGCCGGGGGGGCGGGAGCCCGCGGAGCACCGGGGAGCTGTTTTTT.

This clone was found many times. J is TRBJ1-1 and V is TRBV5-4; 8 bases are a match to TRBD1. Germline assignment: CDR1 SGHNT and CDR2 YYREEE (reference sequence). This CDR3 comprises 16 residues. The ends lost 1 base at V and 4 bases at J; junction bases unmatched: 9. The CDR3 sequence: CASSLIGRGLGTEAFF. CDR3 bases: TGTGCCAGCAGCTTGATCGGCAGGGGGCTGGGCACTGAAGCTTTCTTT.

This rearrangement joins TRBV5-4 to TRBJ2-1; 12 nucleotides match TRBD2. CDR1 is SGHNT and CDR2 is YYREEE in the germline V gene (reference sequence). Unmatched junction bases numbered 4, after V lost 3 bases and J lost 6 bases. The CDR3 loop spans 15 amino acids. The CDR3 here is CASSSETSGSNEQFF. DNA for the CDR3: TGTGCCAGCAGCTCCGAGACTAGCGGGAGCAATGAGCAGTTCTTC.

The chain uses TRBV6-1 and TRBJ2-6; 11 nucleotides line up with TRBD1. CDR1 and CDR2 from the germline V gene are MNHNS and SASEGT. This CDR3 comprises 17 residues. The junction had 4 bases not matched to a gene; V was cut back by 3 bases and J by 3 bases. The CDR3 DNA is TGTGCCAGCAGTGAGGGACAGGGGGTAGTTGGGGCCAACGTCCTGACTTTC. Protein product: CASSEGQGVVGANVLTF.

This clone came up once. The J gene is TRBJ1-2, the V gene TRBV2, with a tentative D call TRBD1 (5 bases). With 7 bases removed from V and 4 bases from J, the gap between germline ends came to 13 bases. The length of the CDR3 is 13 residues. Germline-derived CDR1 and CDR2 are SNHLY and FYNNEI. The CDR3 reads CASIGQQPYGYTF. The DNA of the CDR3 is TGTGCCAGCATCGGACAACAGCCCTATGGCTACACCTTC. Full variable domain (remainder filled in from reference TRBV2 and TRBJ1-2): EPEVTQTPSHQVTQMGQEVILRCVPISNHLYFYWYRQILGQKVEFLVSFYNNEISEKSEIFDDQFSVERPDGSNFTLKIRSTKLEDSAMYFCASIGQQPYGYTFGSGTRLTVV.

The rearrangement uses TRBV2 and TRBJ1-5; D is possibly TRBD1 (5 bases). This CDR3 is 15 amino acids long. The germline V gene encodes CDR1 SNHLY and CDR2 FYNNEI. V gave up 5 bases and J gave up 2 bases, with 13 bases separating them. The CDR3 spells CASSPTAFGNQPQHF. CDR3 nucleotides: TGTGCCAGCAGTCCGACAGCGTTTGGCAATCAGCCCCAGCATTTT.

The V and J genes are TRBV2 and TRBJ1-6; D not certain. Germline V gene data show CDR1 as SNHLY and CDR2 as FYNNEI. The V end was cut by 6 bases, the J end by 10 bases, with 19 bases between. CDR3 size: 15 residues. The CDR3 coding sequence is TGTGCCAGCAGGTCCCAGACAACGAGCAACTCACCCCTCCACTTT. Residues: CASRSQTTSNSPLHF.

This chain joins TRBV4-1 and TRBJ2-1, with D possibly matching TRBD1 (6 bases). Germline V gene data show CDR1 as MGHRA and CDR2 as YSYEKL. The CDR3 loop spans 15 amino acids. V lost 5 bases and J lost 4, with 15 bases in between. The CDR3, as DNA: TGCGCCAGCAGCAAAGGGGTGGGGGCTTACAATGAGCAGTTCTTC. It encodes CASSKGVGAYNEQFF.

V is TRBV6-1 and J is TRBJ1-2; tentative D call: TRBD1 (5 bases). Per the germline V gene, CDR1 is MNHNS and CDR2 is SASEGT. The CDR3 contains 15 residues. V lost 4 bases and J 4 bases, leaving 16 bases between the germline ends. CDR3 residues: CASSAAVDSSYGYTF. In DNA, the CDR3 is TGTGCCAGCAGTGCAGCGGTTGACAGTAGCTATGGCTACACCTTC.

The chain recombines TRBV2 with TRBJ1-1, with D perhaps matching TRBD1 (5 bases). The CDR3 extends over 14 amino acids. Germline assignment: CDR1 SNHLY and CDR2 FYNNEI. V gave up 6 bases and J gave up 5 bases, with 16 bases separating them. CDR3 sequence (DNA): TGTGCCAGCAGAACGACAGTGGGTGGGACTGAAGCTTTCTTT. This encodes CASRTTVGGTEAFF.

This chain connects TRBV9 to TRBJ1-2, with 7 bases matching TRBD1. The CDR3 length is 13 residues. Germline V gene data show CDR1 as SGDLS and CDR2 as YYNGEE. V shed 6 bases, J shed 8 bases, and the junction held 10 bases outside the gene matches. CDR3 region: CASNPGDRRGYTF. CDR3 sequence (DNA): TGTGCCAGCAACCCTGGGGACAGACGAGGCTACACCTTC.

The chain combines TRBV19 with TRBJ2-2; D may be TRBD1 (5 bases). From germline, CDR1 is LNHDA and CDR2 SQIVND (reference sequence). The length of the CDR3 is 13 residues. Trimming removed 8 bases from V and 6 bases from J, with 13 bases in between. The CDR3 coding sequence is TGTGCCAGTTCCGCAGGGCGTCCCGGGGAGCTGTTTTTT. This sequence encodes CASSAGRPGELFF.

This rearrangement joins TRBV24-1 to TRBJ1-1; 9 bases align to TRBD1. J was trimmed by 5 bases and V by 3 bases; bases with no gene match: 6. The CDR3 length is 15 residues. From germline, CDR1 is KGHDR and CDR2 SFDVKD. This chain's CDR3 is CATSDDGQGRTEAFF. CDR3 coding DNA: TGTGCCACCAGTGATGATGGACAGGGGAGGACTGAAGCTTTCTTT.

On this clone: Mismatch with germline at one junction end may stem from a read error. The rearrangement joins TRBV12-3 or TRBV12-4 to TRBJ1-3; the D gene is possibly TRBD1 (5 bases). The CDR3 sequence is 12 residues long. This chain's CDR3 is CASSHSRALSFF. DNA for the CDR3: TGTGCCAGCAGTCACTCCAGGGCACTCTCATTTTTT.